The rows below give T cell receptor beta chains drawn from one sample of a study of T cell responses to AZD1222 COVID-19 vaccine. Some clones are missing from TCRdb's copy, which holds only in-frame ones; the method was immunoSEQ multiplex PCR. The sample shows tens of thousands of clones, 85% of them seen only once. The material was peripheral blood, obtained 28 days after the second AZD1222 dose. These receptors originate from an adult who received the AZD1222 COVID-19 vaccine. Each CDR3 is given without its conserved first and last residue. Fields, in order: V gene, J gene, CDR3 protein.

TRBV5-1,TRBJ2-1,ASSPGTSGSEEEQF
TRBV9,TRBJ2-1,ASSVGLLSYNEQF
TRBV5-6,TRBJ2-1,ASSPGQGEREQF
TRBV21-1,TRBJ1-1,AFRDRDIAEAF
TRBV28,TRBJ1-1,ASRTGTGKYEAF
TRBV2,TRBJ2-7,ASSDRDSYEQY
TRBV28,TRBJ1-2,ASSDQLTGGGYT
TRBV10-3,TRBJ2-5,AISPLAGSGETQY
TRBV6-5,TRBJ2-7,ASSPFRGRTYEQY
TRBV9,TRBJ2-1,ASSALHSAGAGDEQF
TRBV6-5,TRBJ1-1,ASSYKKGQLNTEAF
TRBV27,TRBJ2-7,ASSFRPGAAYEQY
TRBV20-1,TRBJ2-1,SAHRNEQF
TRBV4-2,TRBJ2-7,ASSHQDRPYEQY
TRBV7-9,TRBJ1-6,ASSLQGAENSPLH
TRBV7-8,TRBJ2-7,ASSPELVAGSYEQY
TRBV30,TRBJ2-3,ASPRGGRTDTQY
TRBV27,TRBJ2-1,ASYNEQF
TRBV28,TRBJ1-6,ASSEFFSYNSPLH
TRBV6-2/TRBV6-3,TRBJ2-7,ASSYGQGSYEQY
TRBV6-4,TRBJ2-7,ASRGRSYEQY
TRBV25-1,TRBJ1-6,ASRGGLSNSPLH
TRBV6-2/TRBV6-3,TRBJ1-2,ASSLGLNYGYT
TRBV11-3,TRBJ2-3,ASSGRTSGGAPH
TRBV7-8,TRBJ2-3,ASSSPPAVVSKADTQY
TRBV11-3,TRBJ1-5,ASTARDTQQPQH
TRBV7-3,TRBJ2-2,ASRLLAGGANTGELF
TRBV7-8,TRBJ2-7,ASSPQLRGQGAKEQY
TRBV19,TRBJ1-5,ASRPRGASNQPQH
TRBV5-1,TRBJ2-5,ASSLEVGQETQY
TRBV11-3,TRBJ2-7,ASSLDLGNSYEQY
TRBV6-5,TRBJ1-2,ASRGTSGYT
TRBV18,TRBJ1-2,ASSPTKDFNYGYT
TRBV9,TRBJ1-2,ASSVGLRTANYGYT
TRBV5-1,TRBJ1-2,ASSLGQSTNYGYT
TRBV11-2,TRBJ2-2,ASSSPGGQMNTGELF
TRBV30,TRBJ2-5,ASDGTSGGPAAETQY
TRBV5-1,TRBJ1-1,ASSSRTGGLDTEAF
TRBV4-1,TRBJ1-6,ASSQEQGSPLH
TRBV24-1,TRBJ2-1,ATSDPTGLGSNEQF
TRBV2,TRBJ2-1,ASRPLAFGDNEQF
TRBV15,TRBJ2-7,ATSREARGEQY
TRBV6-6,TRBJ1-2,ASSPDRTNYGYT
TRBV11-2,TRBJ1-2,ASSFGQGGSYGYT
TRBV15,TRBJ2-5,ATSPGGVAVQETQY
TRBV5-1,TRBJ2-2,ASSGTTNTGELF
TRBV29-1,TRBJ2-5,SGLSGNQETQY
TRBV2,TRBJ1-5,ASRAQQSNQPQH
TRBV6-4,TRBJ2-7,ASSFYSEQY
TRBV4-3,TRBJ2-1,ASSQEVGLSSYNEQF